This is a list of T cell receptor beta chains from one sample in a study of CD4+ T cells in melanoma. The repertoire was sequenced with immunoSEQ multiplex PCR; TCRdb's copy has only in-frame clones and lacks some. The profile shows about 200 clones, roughly 63% of them singletons. Sequencing used cells sorted by PD-1 expression. The receptors originated from a human donor with melanoma. The CDR3 runs from the conserved cysteine through the conserved F or W. The D gene is left open where the match is weak. Size values are once, few and many counts, or a class for expanded clones, and some rows have none.

j_call v_call clone_size d_call cdr3_aa cdr3_nt
TRBJ1-2 TRBV4-3 once TRBD1 CASSLGQDSYGYTF TGCGCCAGCAGCCTCGGACAGGATTCCTATGGCTACACCTTC
TRBJ1-1 TRBV5-8 NA NA CASSLGQGRTEAFF TGTGCCAGCAGCTTGGGCCAGGGAAGGACTGAAGCTTTCTTT
TRBJ2-5 TRBV5-1 NA TRBD1 CASSLLGQTQETQYF TGCGCCAGCAGCTTGTTGGGACAGACACAAGAGACCCAGTACTTC
TRBJ2-3 TRBV7-9 NA TRBD2 CASSLGGAGGTDTQYF TGTGCCAGCAGCTTGGGTGGAGCGGGGGGCACAGATACGCAGTATTTT